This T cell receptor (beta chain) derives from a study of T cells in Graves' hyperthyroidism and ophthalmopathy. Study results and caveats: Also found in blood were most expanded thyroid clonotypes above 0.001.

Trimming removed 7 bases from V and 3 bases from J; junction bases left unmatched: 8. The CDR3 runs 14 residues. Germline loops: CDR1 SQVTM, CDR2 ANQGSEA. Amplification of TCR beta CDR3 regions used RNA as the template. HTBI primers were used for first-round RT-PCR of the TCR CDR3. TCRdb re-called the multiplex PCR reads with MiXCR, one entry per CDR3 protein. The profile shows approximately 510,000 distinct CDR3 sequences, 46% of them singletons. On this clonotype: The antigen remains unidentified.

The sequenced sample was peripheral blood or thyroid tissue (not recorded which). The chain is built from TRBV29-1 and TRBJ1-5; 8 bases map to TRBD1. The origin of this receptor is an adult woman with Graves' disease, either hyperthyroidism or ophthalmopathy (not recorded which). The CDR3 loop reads CSAVLTGANQPQHF. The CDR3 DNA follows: TGCAGCGCTGTGCTGACAGGGGCCAATCAGCCCCAGCATTTT. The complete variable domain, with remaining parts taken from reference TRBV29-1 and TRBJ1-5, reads SAVISQKPSRDICQRGTSLTIQCQVDSQVTMMFWYRQQPGQSLTLIATANQGSEATYESGFVIDKFPISRPNLTFSTLTVSNMSPEDSSIYLCSAVLTGANQPQHFGDGTRLSIL.